One and the same sample provided the 18 T cell receptor beta chains below, sequenced in a study of T cell repertoires in cytomegalovirus infection. Their antigen targets remain unknown. One entry per CDR3 protein, called by TCRdb with MiXCR from the reads. Of 100,000 or so distinct CDR3 sequences in the sample, approximately 32% were seen once. The sample in question was CD8+ T cells from cultured PBMCs, obtained from culture after CMV antigen stimulation. The receptors were gathered from a human donor in good health (CMV status not recorded). Some clones in this sample may be carry-over from other donors' samples.

This clonotype was seen ten or more times. This rearrangement joins TRBV12-3 or TRBV12-4 to TRBJ1-5; D gene unclear. The V and J ends lost 5 bases and 2 bases respectively, with 13 bases between them. The CDR3 is 15 residues long. Here the CDR3 DNA reads TGTGCCAGCAGTCCCCTCATCTCCGGCAATCAGCCCCAGCATTTT. Translated, it gives CASSPLISGNQPQHF.

This clonotype was detected a few times. The chain couples TRBV6-2 or TRBV6-3 to TRBJ2-1; 8 bases align to TRBD2. The V and J ends lost 4 bases and 9 bases, in that order; junction bases with no gene match: 8. Germline V gene lookup returns CDR1 MNHEY and CDR2 SVGEGT. CDR3 length: 14 residues. This CDR3 is CASSLGRGVGEQFF. DNA for the CDR3: TGTGCCAGCAGTTTGGGGCGGGGGGTAGGTGAGCAGTTCTTC.

This chain links TRBV25-1 with TRBJ1-2; 10 positions agree with TRBD1. The CDR3 is 16 residues long. With V trimmed by 3 bases and J by 5 bases, 9 bases remained unmatched. Germline V gene lookup returns CDR1 MGHDK and CDR2 SYGVNS. CDR3: CASSEDRGALRYGYTF. Here the CDR3 DNA reads TGTGCCAGCAGTGAGGACAGGGGGGCGTTGCGTTATGGCTACACCTTC.

V and J are TRBV28 and TRBJ2-4; no clear D gene. The CDR3 is 14 amino acids. Trimming removed 5 bases from V and 4 bases from J, with 12 bases in between. Germline V CDR1 and CDR2: MDHEN, SYDVKM. The CDR3 nucleotides are TGTGCCAGCAGTCACCGGGCAGCTAAAAACATTCAGTACTTC. Amino acids: CASSHRAAKNIQYF.

This clonotype was picked up a small number of times. The chain is built from TRBV12-3 or TRBV12-4 and TRBJ2-5; 11 bases line up with TRBD2. The CDR3 runs 15 residues. V was pared by 7 bases and J by 4 bases, with 8 bases of the junction left unmatched. The CDR3 DNA is TGTGCCAGCACCCCGACTAGCGGGGAGGGAGAGACCCAGTACTTC. Encoded protein: CASTPTSGEGETQYF.

This clonotype was observed a handful of times. The V call is TRBV19, the J call TRBJ1-2; 7 bases agree with TRBD1. This CDR3 is 14 amino acids long. Unmatched junction bases numbered 10, after V lost 9 bases and J lost 3 bases. CDR1 is LNHDA, CDR2 SQIVND, per germline (reference sequence). The CDR3 loop reads CASYRGTADYGYTF. CDR3 nucleotides: TGTGCCAGCTACCGCGGGACAGCGGACTATGGCTACACCTTC.

This clonotype was seen many times. This chain uses TRBV28 with TRBJ2-7, with D hard to call. V was cut by 4 bases and J by 4 bases, with 5 bases left in between. CDR3 length: 11 amino acids. In germline, CDR1 is MDHEN, CDR2 SYDVKM. The CDR3 spells CASSSPYEQYF. The CDR3 nucleotides are TGTGCCAGCAGTTCACCTTACGAGCAGTACTTC.

The chain combines TRBV19 with TRBJ1-1; D is possibly TRBD1 (5 bases). V lost 5 bases and J 4 bases, leaving 17 bases between the germline ends. CDR3 length: 15 residues. The germline gives CDR1 LNHDA, CDR2 SQIVND (reference sequence). CDR3 sequence reads: CASSPFGQGGTEAFF. The CDR3, as DNA: TGTGCCAGTAGTCCCTTTGGGCAGGGTGGCACTGAAGCTTTCTTT. Full variable domain (missing parts from reference TRBV19 and TRBJ1-1): DGGITQSPKYLFRKEGQNVTLSCEQNLNHDAMYWYRQDPGQGLRLIYYSQIVNDFQKGDIAEGYSVSREKKESFPLTVTSAQKNPTAFYLCASSPFGQGGTEAFFGQGTRLTVV.

This clonotype appeared a few times. The gene calls are TRBV13 and TRBJ2-1; D possibly corresponds to TRBD1 (6 bases). Per germline, CDR1 PRHDT and CDR2 FYEKMQ (reference sequence). This CDR3 comprises 14 residues. V dropped 7 bases and J dropped 1 base, with 11 bases sitting between them. DNA for the CDR3: TGTGCCAGCACCATAACAGGGTCCTACAATGAGCAGTTCTTC. The encoded protein is CASTITGSYNEQFF.

This clonotype came up once. The V gene is TRBV2, the J gene TRBJ1-2, with D uncertain. CDR1 and CDR2 from the germline V gene are SNHLY and FYNNEI. The CDR3 spans 11 residues. V was clipped by 10 bases and J by 8 bases, with 14 bases between them. CDR3 nucleotide sequence: TGTGCCACCAACCAAGGGTTGGGCTACACCTTC. It encodes CATNQGLGYTF.

This chain uses TRBV19 with TRBJ2-5; 8 nucleotides agree with TRBD2. This CDR3 is 13 amino acids long. In germline, CDR1 is LNHDA, CDR2 SQIVND (reference sequence). Losses at the gene ends were 8 bases for V and 4 bases for J; bases not matched to a gene: 6. The CDR3 region has the DNA TGTGCCAGTTCGGGGGGGCCCGGAGAGACCCAGTACTTC. This translates into CASSGGPGETQYF.

The count of this clonotype is one. The chain couples TRBV6-6 to TRBJ1-2; 8 nucleotides line up with TRBD1. CDR1 MNHNY and CDR2 SVGAGI come from the germline V gene (reference sequence). CDR3 size: 16 residues. With 0 bases clipped from V and 4 bases from J, the junction kept 7 bases outside the gene matches. DNA for the CDR3: TGTGCCAGCAGTTACTCCGCGCAGGGGGCCGCCTATGGCTACACCTTC. It is translated as CASSYSAQGAAYGYTF.

The chain combines TRBV19 with TRBJ2-5; D is unresolved. The V end lost 4 bases, the J end lost 2 bases, and 2 bases lay between the germline ends. Germline V gene lookup returns CDR1 LNHDA and CDR2 SQIVND (reference sequence). This CDR3 region has 11 residues. DNA for the CDR3: TGTGCCAGTAGTACTCAAGAGACCCAGTACTTC. Translated, it gives CASSTQETQYF.

The chain joins TRBV5-6 to TRBJ2-1; 9 bases align to TRBD2. The germline gives CDR1 SGHDT, CDR2 YYEEEE. The CDR3 is 16 residues long. Losses at the gene ends were 3 bases for V and 6 bases for J; bases not matched to a gene: 10. The CDR3, as DNA: TGTGCCAGCAGCTCCCCGGGACTAGCTCCTTTCAATGAGCAGTTCTTC. This gives the protein CASSSPGLAPFNEQFF.

This clonotype was observed a handful of times. The chain has TRBV4-1 and TRBJ1-2, with D hard to call. The V end was cut by 0 bases, the J end by 6 bases, with 8 bases between. Germline CDR1 is MGHRA and CDR2 is YSYEKL. The CDR3 is made up of 13 amino acids. Written as DNA, the CDR3 is TGCGCCAGCAGCCAAGATCATGTCAATGGCTACACCTTC. Translating it yields CASSQDHVNGYTF.

This clonotype was seen only a few times. The chain uses TRBV12-3 or TRBV12-4 and TRBJ1-5; 10 nucleotides agree with TRBD1. The CDR3 runs to 14 residues. Trimming removed 3 bases from V and 7 bases from J; junction bases left unmatched: 3. The CDR3 DNA reads as TGTGCCAGCAGTTTGGGACAGGGGAGCCAGCCCCAGCATTTT. It is translated as CASSLGQGSQPQHF.

This clonotype was counted a few times. The rearrangement uses TRBV6-5 and TRBJ2-5; 12 bases map to TRBD2. The CDR3 has 14 residues. Trimming cost V 6 bases and J 5 bases; bases outside gene matches: 4. Germline CDR1 and CDR2: MNHEY and SVGAGI. The chain's CDR3 is CASRLAGGWETQYF. The CDR3 DNA reads as TGTGCCAGCAGACTAGCGGGGGGTTGGGAGACCCAGTACTTC.

This chain uses TRBV7-1 with TRBJ1-2; 8 bases line up with TRBD1. TRBV7-1 is treated as an ORF (open reading frame) with a function not yet certain. After removal of 5 bases from V and 4 bases from J, the junction contained 6 bases not matched to a gene. The CDR3 is 14 residues long. The CDR3 DNA sequence: TGTGCCAGCAGCCCACAGGGGGATACCTATGGCTACACCTTC. Its translation is CASSPQGDTYGYTF.